A single sample is the source of the 16 T cell receptor beta chains below, sequenced in a study of cytomegalovirus exposure and HLA in healthy donors. 13 Jbeta primers and 60 Vbeta primers were used for the PCR. The table came from immunoSEQ multiplex PCR; TCRdb's copy has only in-frame clones and leaves some out. The sample has around 94,000 clones, 75% to 90% seen once. The sequenced material came from PBMCs. These receptors all come from a middle-aged man in good health and CMV-seronegative.

In its sample, this clone was seen once. This sequence joins TRBV15 and TRBJ1-1; no clear D gene. The CDR3 sequence is 15 residues long. Germline assignment: CDR1 LNHNV and CDR2 YYDKDF (reference sequence). V shed 5 bases and J shed 0 bases, with 13 bases lying between them. The DNA for the CDR3 is TGTGCCACCAGCCTTCCAGAGGGAGTGAACACTGAAGCTTTCTTT. This codes for CATSLPEGVNTEAFF.

This clone appeared a single time. This chain uses TRBV2 with TRBJ2-7; TRBD2 matches at 10 bases. The CDR3 has 16 residues. CDR1 and CDR2 (germline): SNHLY, FYNNEI. V gave up 2 bases and J gave up 2 bases; unmatched junction bases: 6. The CDR3 spells CASSEPLAGEAYEQYF. In nucleotides, the CDR3 is TGTGCCAGCAGTGAACCCCTAGCGGGGGAGGCCTACGAGCAGTACTTC.

This clone was detected only a few times. The rearrangement joins TRBV19 to TRBJ2-1; D not resolved. V was shortened by 5 bases and J by 8 bases, with 10 bases between the two germline ends. CDR1 LNHDA and CDR2 SQIVND come from the germline V gene (reference sequence). This CDR3 has 12 amino acids. The CDR3 nucleotides read TGTGCCAGTAGTCCTAGTTGGTATGAGCAGTTCTTC. Its translation: CASSPSWYEQFF.

This clone has only one observation. The chain is built from TRBV5-8 and TRBJ2-5; D gene unclear. CDR3 length: 16 residues. Germline V CDR1 and CDR2: SGHTS, YDEGEE. V lost 3 bases and J 5 bases, leaving 20 bases between the germline ends. The CDR3 loop reads CASSYVNSYTRETQYF. The CDR3, as DNA: TGTGCCAGCAGCTATGTTAACAGCTATACCAGGGAGACCCAGTACTTC.

V and J are TRBV2 and TRBJ2-2, with 7 bases aligning to TRBD1. Germline CDR1 reads SNHLY; CDR2 reads FYNNEI. CDR3 length: 14 residues. V shed 6 bases and J 6 bases; nucleotides not matched to a gene: 7. The CDR3 loop reads CASRRGTEAGELFF. In DNA form, the CDR3 reads TGTGCCAGCAGGAGGGGGACAGAGGCCGGGGAGCTGTTTTTT.

The J gene is TRBJ1-4, the V gene TRBV19, with D unclear. From germline, CDR1 is LNHDA and CDR2 SQIVND (reference sequence). V was shortened by 2 bases and J by 7 bases, with 5 bases between the two germline ends. The CDR3 has 12 residues. The CDR3 loop reads CASSISGEKLFF. In DNA form, the CDR3 reads TGTGCCAGTAGTATATCCGGTGAAAAACTGTTTTTT.

The chain is built from TRBV15 and TRBJ1-5, with D possibly matching TRBD1 (6 bases). The CDR3 extends over 14 amino acids. The germline V and J ends were trimmed by 3 bases and 2 bases, with 8 bases remaining between them. Germline V gene lookup returns CDR1 LNHNV and CDR2 YYDKDF (reference sequence). The CDR3 DNA reads as TGTGCCACCAGCAGGAGGACAGGCAATCAGCCCCAGCATTTT. This gives the protein CATSRRTGNQPQHF. Full variable domain (remainder filled in from reference TRBV15 and TRBJ1-5): DAMVIQNPRYQVTQFGKPVTLSCSQTLNHNVMYWYQQKSSQAPKLLFHYYDKDFNNEADTPDNFQSRRPNTSFCFLDIRSPGLGDTAMYLCATSRRTGNQPQHFGDGTRLSIL.

The V call is TRBV7-9, the J call TRBJ2-7; D is perhaps TRBD1 (6 bases). CDR3 length: 15 amino acids. V dropped 3 bases and J dropped 3 bases, with 15 bases sitting between them. Germline V gives CDR1 SEHNR, CDR2 FQNEAQ (reference sequence). Here the CDR3 reads CASSLVGQSHYEQYF. CDR3 DNA: TGTGCCAGCAGCTTGGTCGGACAGAGTCACTACGAGCAGTACTTC.

The chain uses TRBV11-2 and TRBJ2-1, with 14 bases aligning to TRBD2. Germline trimming cut 4 bases from V and 8 bases from J; bases unmatched to any gene: 13. CDR3 size: 18 residues. Germline values: CDR1 SGHAT, CDR2 FQNNGV. The CDR3 nucleotides are TGTGCCAGCAGCTCGCTGGGACTAGCGGGGGCCGTCTCTTATGAGCAGTTCTTC. Translation gives CASSSLGLAGAVSYEQFF. The full variable domain, with the rest looked up from reference TRBV11-2 and TRBJ2-1, is EAGVAQSPRYKIIEKRQSVAFWCNPISGHATLYWYQQILGQGPKLLIQFQNNGVVDDSQLPKDRFSAERLKGVDSTLKIQPAKLEDSAVYLCASSSLGLAGAVSYEQFFGPGTRLTVL.

The chain links TRBV5-1 to TRBJ1-2, with 7 bases matching TRBD1. CDR3 length: 15 amino acids. V trimming: 0 bases; J trimming: 8 bases; junction bases outside the gene matches: 10. CDR1 is SGHRS and CDR2 is YFSETQ in the germline V gene. CDR3 region: CASSLAGTASRGYTF. Written as DNA, the CDR3 is TGCGCCAGCAGCTTGGCCGGGACAGCTTCGCGAGGCTACACCTTC.

As concerns this clone: The junction does not match germline at one end; this may be a read error. The CDR3 sequence: CASSSGGYNEQFF. As DNA, the CDR3 is TGTGCTAGCAGCTCCGGGGGGTACAATGAGCAGTTCTTC. The J gene is TRBJ2-1, the V gene TRBV7-7; 7 nucleotides agree with TRBD2. Germline V gene data show CDR1 as SSHAT and CDR2 as FNYEAQ (reference sequence). There are 13 residues in the CDR3.

The CDR3 reads CASSLEGTDVYEQYF. CDR3 coding DNA: TGTGCCAGCAGCTTAGAGGGGACAGATGTCTACGAGCAGTACTTC. This chain joins TRBV11-2 and TRBJ2-5, with TRBD1 matching over 7 bases. Gene TRBJ2-7 matches the end of the DNA better, so the J call may be wrong. This CDR3 spans 15 amino acids. Germline V lookup: CDR1 SGHAT, CDR2 FQNNGV.

V usage is TRBV15 and J usage is TRBJ2-7, with 9 bases aligning to TRBD1. The CDR3 covers 15 residues. After removal of 4 bases from V and 2 bases from J, the junction contained 6 bases not matched to a gene. The germline gives CDR1 LNHNV, CDR2 YYDKDF (reference sequence). The DNA for the CDR3 is TGTGCCACCAGCACAGGACAGGGGCTTCCCTACGAGCAGTACTTC. Residues: CATSTGQGLPYEQYF.

The CDR3 loop reads CASSGQGTTDTQYF. The CDR3 DNA reads TGTGCCAGCAGTGGGCAGGGGACCACAGATACGCAGTATTTT. The V gene is TRBV2, the J gene TRBJ2-3; tentative D call: TRBD1 (6 bases). The CDR3 loop spans 14 amino acids. The germline V and J ends were trimmed by 4 bases and 2 bases, with 10 bases remaining between them. Germline V gene lookup returns CDR1 SNHLY and CDR2 FYNNEI.

The gene calls are TRBV11-3 and TRBJ2-5; 12 bases are a match to TRBD2. CDR1 is SGHNT and CDR2 is YENEEA in the germline V gene. V lost 1 base and J lost 4; bases outside the gene matches: 4. This CDR3 has 16 amino acids. The CDR3, as DNA: TGTGCCAGCAGCTTAGGTGGACTAGCGGGGATAGAGACCCAGTACTTC. The encoded protein is CASSLGGLAGIETQYF.

This chain uses TRBV6-1 with TRBJ2-7; 8 nucleotides line up with TRBD1. Losses at the gene ends were 5 bases for V and 4 bases for J; bases not matched to a gene: 4. CDR3 size: 13 residues. CDR1 is MNHNS and CDR2 is SASEGT in the germline V gene. The chain's CDR3 is CASSLTGEYEQYF. In DNA, the CDR3 is TGTGCCAGCAGTTTGACAGGGGAGTACGAGCAGTACTTC.